The entry below describes one T cell receptor beta chain. Antigen unknown. These data come from a study of cytomegalovirus exposure and HLA in healthy donors. Study background: In an early release, HLA-typed donors contributed some 88 million unique TCR sequences.

Trimming pared 0 bases from V and 0 bases from J, leaving 9 bases between. Germline V CDR1 and CDR2: SGHAT, FQNNGV. CDR3 length: 16 amino acids. Study conclusions and caveats: Several of the most significant clusters appeared, in a later analysis, to be linked to common viral pathogens. An Asian-associated ancestry cluster reportedly showed fewer N-insertions than the approximately 620-donor mean in a later analysis.

This PCR relied on a set of 60 Vbeta primers and 13 Jbeta primers. TCRdb's table, derived via immunoSEQ multiplex PCR, lists solely in-frame clones and lacks some. The clone table shows 95,000 to 150,000 clones, with the ten largest holding roughly 2%. The sample taken for sequencing was PBMCs. This TCR came from a man aged 35 to 55 in good health and CMV-seronegative. The chain joins TRBV11-2 to TRBJ1-5, with unresolved D. In DNA, the CDR3 is TGTGCCAGCAGCTTAGATTACAGATATAGCAATCAGCCCCAGCATTTT. Its protein product is CASSLDYRYSNQPQHF.